The present T cell receptor (beta chain) was sequenced within a study of read filtering for tumor transcriptome and immune sequencing (dated by TCRdb to between 2020 and 2021). Notes on the research overall: The cohort consisted of roughly 18 male and over twelve female patients, with a mean age of approximately 70 years and an age range of about 40 to 85. Using the same bone marrow samples, the study ran both targeted immune repertoire sequencing and bulk whole-transcriptome sequencing and then compared the TCR repertoires from each method. By revised international staging, 8 or 9 patients were R-ISS I, some 16 were R-ISS II and roughly 7 were R-ISS III. TCR-region mapped reads per sample ranged from about 4.05 to 11 million with IR-seq versus only about 85 to 1273 with RNA-seq. One main goal was a read-filtering strategy for immune repertoire data, in particular deciding whether clonotypes backed by only one read should be removed. Whole-transcriptome libraries were prepared with the TruSeq RNA Access Library Prep Kit after DNase treatment. Results the study describes overall, beyond this receptor: Single-read clonotypes made up roughly 80% of clonotypes but only approximately 3.7% of total reads in IR-seq, compared with 65% to 75% of clonotypes and 35% to 45% of reads in RNA-seq. The sorted CD138-negative fraction was not purified T cells but a mixed bone marrow immune population. Compared with RNA-seq, IR-seq captured clonotypes at much greater depth and more reliably, and a smaller IR-seq throughput was enough to identify most of the shared clonotypes. When single-read clonotypes were removed, the proportions of shared clonotypes in IR-seq and RNA-seq correlated more strongly.

Bone marrow was sampled from every patient at the time of active disease. Ficoll-Hypaque density gradient centrifugation was used to isolate the bone marrow mononuclear cells. Myeloma plasma cells were removed and CD138-negative cells were collected by negative selection after labeling with CD138 magnetic microbeads on a MACS separator. Flow cytometry with CD138 antibodies on an Attune NxT was used to check how pure the isolated cells were. TRIzol reagent was used to extract total RNA, which was then quantified with a NanoDrop spectrophotometer. For each patient, paired RNA-seq and IR-seq were run on the CD138-negative bone marrow sample from that patient. The CDR3 covers 12 residues, taking in both the cysteine and the phenylalanine. Only the CDR3 DNA stays, 36 bases, in frame from base 1. Sequences SGHVS (CDR1) and FNYEAQ (CDR2) are obtained from the germline V gene. V was cut back by 4 bases and J by 8 bases, leaving a gap of 12 bases between them.

TCR libraries were constructed from roughly 400 ng RNA using the Immunoverse kit, and molecular barcoded adaptors covering alpha/delta and beta/gamma chains were employed. The same RNA used for transcriptome sequencing was used for TCR library preparation. An Illumina HiSeq 4000 with 2 x 150 cycles was used to sequence the TCR libraries. The study's processing was this. TCR reads were aligned to human V, D, J and C references and assembled into CDR3 clonotypes with MiXCR, including quality filtering and error correction. The tcR package in R was used to analyze clonotype counts and gene usage diversity. For inspection of raw mapping reads, RNA-seq reads were mapped by STAR aligner version 2.5.3a onto GRCh37 of the human genome. To test the effect of sequencing depth on detected clonotypes, IR-seq fastq files were randomly downsampled using Seqtk 1.3. TCRdb cleaned the public reads at Q25 with fastp, built clones with MiXCR and kept in-frame beta chains. Rows are unified per CDR3 protein, each entry keeping the most common DNA and genes. TCRdb assigned the V and J calls; the authors' analysis was not used. This sample holds tens of thousands of distinct CDR3 sequences; roughly a fifth were observed only once. The ten largest make up about 14% of the sample.

This clonotype appeared many times. Its antigen is currently not known. Base qualities are not recorded, but no much larger clone differs from it by a single base. The rearrangement joined TRBV7-6 to TRBJ2-7; a weak D assignment points to TRBD1 (6 bases agree). Specimen: a population of CD138-negative cells sorted from bone marrow. The cell subset or site label on this specimen signifies: bone marrow mononuclear cells depleted of CD138+ plasma/myeloma cells by negative magnetic selection. The TCR was taken from a donor over 35 with multiple myeloma. The DNA sequence is given as TGTGCCAGCAGCTCACCCGACAGGCAGCAGTACTTC. The translation is CASSSPDRQQYF. Supplemented by the reference TRBV7-6 and TRBJ2-7 proteins around the CDR3, the complete variable domain is GAGVSQSPRYKVTKRGQDVALRCDPISGHVSLYWYRQALGQGPEFLTYFNYEAQQDKSGLPNDRFSAERPEGSISTLTIQRTEQRDSAMYRCASSSPDRQQYFGPGTRLTVT.